This is a list of T cell receptor beta chains from one sample in a study of OX40 agonist ivuxolimab in advanced cancers. Some clones are missing from TCRdb's copy, which holds only in-frame ones; the method was immunoSEQ multiplex PCR. This table has around 60,000 clones, about four fifths appearing once. The sample was CD4+ or CD8+ T cells sorted from blood, taken in a trial of the OX40 agonist ivuxolimab. The receptors come from an adult with an advanced solid tumor such as melanoma, head and neck, liver or kidney cancer. Each CDR3 is given with its conserved first and last residue. Each record gives: J gene, D gene, clone size, V gene, CDR3 protein, CDR3 DNA. A D gene is named only where the DNA matches it firmly. A clone size is listed for some rows: how often the clone was seen (once, few, many), or a class if it is expanded.

>TRBJ2-5|-|-|TRBV4-1
CASSQDRRVQETQYF
TGCGCCAGCAGCCAAGATCGGCGGGTACAAGAGACCCAGTACTTC
>TRBJ2-1|-|-|TRBV7-9
CASSSAREILLYNEQFF
TGTGCCAGCAGCTCAGCGAGGGAGATTTTACTTTACAATGAGCAGTTCTTC
>TRBJ2-5|-|-|TRBV7-3
CASSPLAGVQYF
TGTGCCAGCAGCCCCCTGGCCGGGGTCCAGTACTTC
>TRBJ1-1|-|-|TRBV6-6
CASSYSSLRTEAFF
TGTGCCAGCAGTTACTCGAGTCTCCGCACTGAAGCTTTCTTT
>TRBJ2-7|TRBD2|-|TRBV27
CASSLAGRSYEQYF
TGTGCCAGCAGTCTAGCGGGCCGCTCCTACGAGCAGTACTTC
>TRBJ1-1|-|-|TRBV5-6
CASSLPGHTEAFF
TGTGCCAGCAGCCTGCCTGGTCACACTGAAGCTTTCTTT
>TRBJ2-5|-|-|TRBV6-5
CASSYSTSGNQETQYF
TGTGCCAGCAGTTACTCGACCTCTGGGAATCAAGAGACCCAGTACTTC
>TRBJ2-5|TRBD2|-|TRBV18
CASSPGAGARETQYF
TGTGCCAGCTCACCAGGAGCGGGAGCAAGAGAGACCCAGTACTTC
>TRBJ2-7|TRBD1|-|TRBV13
CASSLDRGREQYF
TGTGCCAGCAGCTTGGACAGGGGGCGAGAGCAGTACTTC
>TRBJ2-2|-|once|TRBV10-1
CASSARGEDTGELFF
TGCGCCAGCAGTGCGAGGGGTGAGGACACCGGGGAGCTGTTTTTT
>TRBJ2-7|TRBD1|-|TRBV2
CASSELPGQGVYEQYF
TGTGCCAGCAGCGAACTTCCGGGACAGGGGGTGTACGAGCAGTACTTC
>TRBJ1-1|-|once|TRBV19
CASLAYTEAFF
TGTGCCAGCCTCGCATACACTGAAGCTTTCTTT
>TRBJ1-4|-|-|TRBV9
CASSPSAGRNEKLFF
TGTGCCAGCAGCCCCTCAGCGGGCCGAAATGAAAAACTGTTTTTT
>TRBJ2-2|-|-|TRBV5-1
CASRKKENTGELFF
TGCGCCAGCAGAAAGAAAGAGAACACCGGGGAGCTGTTTTTT
>TRBJ2-5|-|-|TRBV4-1
CASSQKYRETQYF
TGCGCCAGCAGCCAAAAGTATCGAGAGACCCAGTACTTC
>TRBJ1-4|TRBD1|-|TRBV10-1
CASSGGQGNEKLFF
TGCGCCAGCAGTGGCGGACAGGGGAACGAAAAACTGTTTTTT
>TRBJ2-5|-|-|TRBV6-1
CASIPPGVETQYF
TGTGCCAGCATTCCACCAGGGGTGGAGACCCAGTACTTC
>TRBJ1-1|-|-|TRBV5-5
CASSLGQENTEAFF
TGTGCCAGCAGCTTGGGACAGGAGAACACTGAAGCTTTCTTT
>TRBJ2-7|-|-|TRBV30
CALGSLVEQYF
TGTGCCTTGGGATCTCTGGTCGAGCAGTACTTC
>TRBJ2-2|-|-|TRBV7-2
CASSLFGVGELFF
TGTGCCAGCAGCTTATTCGGGGTAGGGGAGCTGTTTTTT
>TRBJ2-7|TRBD2|-|TRBV27
CASSFEMGLAGSHHYEQYF
TGTGCCAGCAGTTTTGAAATGGGACTAGCGGGATCCCACCACTACGAGCAGTACTTC
>TRBJ1-1|TRBD1|-|TRBV9
CASSWDRGNTEAFF
TGTGCCAGCAGCTGGGACAGGGGGAACACTGAAGCTTTCTTT
>TRBJ2-3|-|-|TRBV10-3
CAIRLPGDTQYF
TGTGCCATCAGACTGCCCGGGGATACGCAGTATTTT
>TRBJ2-5|TRBD2|once|TRBV18
CASSPQGPGTSGAQETQYF
TGTGCCAGCTCACCACAGGGTCCCGGGACTAGCGGAGCCCAAGAGACCCAGTACTTC
>TRBJ2-1|-|-|TRBV4-2
CASSKDPGPYNEQFF
TGTGCCAGCAGCAAAGACCCGGGCCCATACAATGAGCAGTTCTTC
>TRBJ2-1|-|-|TRBV9
CASSEDTYNEQFF
TGTGCCAGCAGCGAGGACACCTACAATGAGCAGTTCTTC
>TRBJ1-1|-|few|TRBV4-3
CASSQERAGWNTEAFF
TGCGCCAGCAGCCAGGAGAGGGCAGGGTGGAACACTGAAGCTTTCTTT
>TRBJ2-1|TRBD2|-|TRBV14
CASSRPSGKIYNEQFF
TGTGCCAGCAGCCGCCCTAGCGGGAAGATCTACAATGAGCAGTTCTTC
>TRBJ1-4|-|-|TRBV7-6
CASKPQGEGTNEKLFF
TGTGCCAGTAAGCCCCAAGGGGAGGGAACTAATGAAAAACTGTTTTTT
>TRBJ2-5|-|-|TRBV5-6
CASSLLGEETQYF
TGTGCCAGCAGCTTGTTGGGCGAAGAGACCCAGTACTTC
>TRBJ2-3|TRBD1|-|TRBV5-4
CASSFNRGSTDTQYF
TGTGCCAGCAGCTTTAACAGGGGGAGCACAGATACGCAGTATTTT
>TRBJ1-6|-|few|TRBV28
CASSAQGRDSPLHF
TGTGCCAGCAGCGCTCAGGGAAGAGATTCACCCCTCCACTTT
>TRBJ2-3|-|-|TRBV29-1
CSVGPSTTDTQYF
TGCAGCGTTGGACCGTCCACCACAGATACGCAGTATTTT
>TRBJ2-3|TRBD2|-|TRBV7-9
CASSLTSGGSTDTQYF
TGTGCCAGCAGCTTGACTAGCGGAGGAAGCACAGATACGCAGTATTTT
>TRBJ2-3|-|-|TRBV18
CASSPDLAGTDTQYF
TGTGCCAGCTCACCAGATTTAGCGGGCACAGATACGCAGTATTTT
>TRBJ1-3|-|few|TRBV7-9
CASSRRENTIYF
TGTGCCAGCAGCCGCAGGGAAAACACCATATATTTT
>TRBJ2-7|-|-|TRBV2
CASSVPVSYEQYF
TGTGCCAGCAGCGTCCCGGTTTCCTACGAGCAGTACTTC
>TRBJ2-3|TRBD2|-|TRBV2
CASSRLAGQDTQYF
TGTGCCAGCAGCAGACTAGCGGGTCAAGATACGCAGTATTTT
>TRBJ2-2|-|-|TRBV23-1
CASSQSWGAGELFF
TGCGCCAGCAGTCAATCTTGGGGGGCCGGGGAGCTGTTTTTT
>TRBJ2-5|-|-|TRBV6-1
CASSDRWGGAETQYF
TGTGCCAGCAGTGATAGGTGGGGTGGGGCGGAGACCCAGTACTTC
>TRBJ2-2|TRBD2|-|TRBV30
CAWSVPSGTGAGELFF
TGTGCCTGGAGTGTACCGAGCGGGACGGGGGCCGGGGAGCTGTTTTTT
>TRBJ2-3|-|-|TRBV19
CASSMGDTQYF
TGTGCCAGTAGTATGGGAGATACGCAGTATTTT
>TRBJ1-5|-|-|TRBV5-4
CASSLGRTNQPQHF
TGTGCCAGCAGCTTGGGACGGACGAACCAGCCCCAGCATTTT
>TRBJ2-1|-|-|TRBV5-6
CASDGMVRRDNEQFF
TGTGCCAGCGACGGCATGGTCCGCCGAGACAATGAGCAGTTCTTC
>TRBJ1-2|-|-|TRBV10-3
CAISDLGEIYGYTF
TGTGCCATCAGTGATCTGGGGGAGATTTATGGCTACACCTTC
>TRBJ1-2|TRBD1|once|TRBV28
CASSQVDRDRYGYTF
TGTGCCAGCAGCCAAGTTGACAGGGACCGCTATGGCTACACCTTC
>TRBJ2-7|TRBD2|-|TRBV9
CASSVGSGGAEQYF
TGTGCCAGCAGCGTAGGCTCGGGAGGGGCCGAGCAGTACTTC
>TRBJ1-3|-|-|TRBV18
CASSPRRGDGNTIYF
TGTGCCAGCTCACCACGGCGGGGTGACGGAAACACCATATATTTT
>TRBJ2-3|-|-|TRBV9
CASSASLESPTQYF
TGTGCCAGCAGCGCCTCCCTTGAGTCCCCTACGCAGTATTTT
>TRBJ2-7|-|-|TRBV5-1
CASSLDQIHREQYF
TGCGCCAGCAGCTTGGACCAGATCCATAGGGAGCAGTACTTC